This passage covers 16 T cell receptor beta chains from one sample sequenced in a study of cytomegalovirus exposure and HLA in healthy donors. TCRdb's copy holds only in-frame clones and misses some; the assay was immunoSEQ multiplex PCR. This sample has 50,000 to 65,000 clones, with around 95% found just once. The sequenced sample was PBMCs. The receptors stem from a woman under 30 in good health and CMV-seropositive.

V and J are TRBV28 and TRBJ1-1; D is perhaps TRBD1 (5 bases). CDR3 length: 18 residues. The ends were cut back, 4 bases at V and 6 bases at J, with 27 bases in the middle. Germline CDR1 is MDHEN and CDR2 is SYDVKM. CDR3 sequence: CASSSTGRWGEPTPEAFF. The CDR3 nucleotides read TGTGCCAGCAGTTCAACTGGTCGTTGGGGGGAACCCACTCCTGAAGCTTTCTTT.

The chain employs TRBV9 and TRBJ2-5, with 11 bases that match TRBD2. This CDR3 comprises 16 residues. The ends lost 1 base at V and 0 bases at J; junction bases unmatched: 2. Looked up from germline, CDR1 is SGDLS and CDR2 is YYNGEE. This chain's CDR3 is CASSVLAGGYQETQYF. CDR3 bases: TGTGCCAGCAGCGTACTAGCGGGAGGCTACCAAGAGACCCAGTACTTC. Full variable domain (remainder filled in from reference TRBV9 and TRBJ2-5): DSGVTQTPKHLITATGQRVTLRCSPRSGDLSVYWYQQSLDQGLQFLIQYYNGEERAKGNILERFSAQQFPDLHSELNLSSLELGDSALYFCASSVLAGGYQETQYFGPGTRLLVL.

CDR3 sequence: CASSHQGLGGADYEQYF. CDR3 DNA sequence: TGTGCCAGCAGCCACCAAGGTCTCGGGGGTGCGGACTACGAGCAGTACTTC. The chain joins TRBV14 to TRBJ2-7; TRBD2 might be the D (6 bases). The CDR3 runs to 17 residues. The V and J ends lost 3 bases and 3 bases respectively, with 21 bases between them. Germline CDR1 reads SGHDN; CDR2 reads FVKESK. Looking up the rest from reference TRBV14 and TRBJ2-7 gives the full variable domain: EAGVTQFPSHSVIEKGQTVTLRCDPISGHDNLYWYRRVMGKEIKFLLHFVKESKQDESGMPNNRFLAERTGGTYSTLKVQPAELEDSGVYFCASSHQGLGGADYEQYFGPGTRLTVT.

The chain combines TRBV7-8 with TRBJ1-5; weak D call: TRBD1 (6 bases). Germline CDR1 is SGHVS and CDR2 is FQNEAQ. The CDR3 has 15 residues. Trimming took 2 bases from V and 1 from J, leaving 9 bases between them. The CDR3 region is CASSLSGVSNQPQHF. The DNA for the CDR3 is TGTGCCAGCAGCTTATCAGGGGTAAGCAATCAGCCCCAGCATTTT.

The chain uses TRBV7-3 and TRBJ1-1; D is unclear. Germline V gene sequence: CDR1 SGHTA, CDR2 FQGTGA. Trimming shortened V by 2 bases and J by 1 base, and 8 bases separated the two germline ends. The CDR3 is made up of 14 amino acids. The CDR3, as DNA: TGTGCCAGCAGCTTATTAGGCGGGAACACTGAAGCTTTCTTT. Protein: CASSLLGGNTEAFF. The full variable domain, its missing parts supplied by reference TRBV7-3 and TRBJ1-1, is GAGVSQTPSNKVTEKGKYVELRCDPISGHTALYWYRQSLGQGPEFLIYFQGTGAADDSGLPNDRFFAVRPEGSVSTLKIQRTERGDSAVYLCASSLLGGNTEAFFGQGTRLTVV.

The V gene is TRBV27, the J gene TRBJ2-2, with D possibly matching TRBD2 (6 bases). CDR3 length equals 15 residues. Germline-derived CDR1 and CDR2 are MNHEY and SMNVEV (reference sequence). V was cut by 5 bases and J by 6 bases, with 16 bases left in between. CDR3 residues: CASSPSSAASGELFF. CDR3 nucleotide sequence: TGTGCCAGCAGTCCATCTAGCGCCGCTTCCGGGGAGCTGTTTTTT.

The chain recombines TRBV28 with TRBJ1-5, with D hard to call. This CDR3 has 12 amino acids. Germline CDR1 MDHEN, CDR2 SYDVKM. With 5 bases removed from V and 5 bases from J, the gap between germline ends came to 7 bases. CDR3 coding DNA: TGTGCCAGCAGTCTCCCAGATCAGCCCCAGCATTTT. Amino acids: CASSLPDQPQHF.

V and J are TRBV6-5 and TRBJ1-6; D may be TRBD1 (5 bases). Trimming pared 5 bases from V and 10 bases from J, leaving 15 bases between. The germline CDR1 and CDR2 sequences are MNHEY and SVGAGI. The CDR3 length is 14 residues. The CDR3 region is CASSSRQKGSPLHF. CDR3 coding DNA: TGTGCCAGCAGTAGCCGACAGAAGGGCTCACCCCTCCACTTT.

The chain employs TRBV19 and TRBJ1-5; maybe TRBD1 (5 bases). Per the germline V gene, CDR1 is LNHDA and CDR2 is SQIVND (reference sequence). Trimming removed 9 bases from V and 5 bases from J, with 23 bases in between. This CDR3 is 16 amino acids long. CDR3 loop: CASRNAPGLTDQPQHF. CDR3 nucleotide sequence: TGTGCCAGCCGAAACGCCCCAGGGCTGACGGATCAGCCCCAGCATTTT.

This chain connects TRBV7-2 to TRBJ2-1; 11 bases agree with TRBD2. This CDR3 spans 17 amino acids. With 1 base clipped from V and 3 bases from J, the junction kept 5 bases outside the gene matches. CDR1 is SGHTA, CDR2 FQGNSA, per germline. CDR3 loop: CASSLGPLAGGYNEQFF. The CDR3 DNA reads as TGTGCCAGCAGCTTAGGCCCTCTAGCGGGGGGCTACAATGAGCAGTTCTTC.

The chain couples TRBV7-2 to TRBJ2-1, with D possibly being TRBD2 (6 bases). CDR3 length: 15 residues. Trimming removed 4 bases at V and 3 bases at J, with 13 bases between. Germline V gene data show CDR1 as SGHTA and CDR2 as FQGNSA. The CDR3 DNA reads as TGTGCCAGCAGCTGGAAGCGGGTTGGCTACAATGAGCAGTTCTTC. This gives the protein CASSWKRVGYNEQFF.

This clone was found once. The V gene is TRBV27, the J gene TRBJ1-5; D is unclear. From germline, CDR1 is MNHEY and CDR2 SMNVEV (reference sequence). This CDR3 region has 13 residues. Trimming left V 6 bases short and J 2 bases short, with 8 bases between. This CDR3 reads CASSISGNQPQHF. DNA of the CDR3: TGTGCCAGCAGCATAAGCGGCAATCAGCCCCAGCATTTT.

The gene calls are TRBV25-1 and TRBJ1-2, with 8 bases aligning to TRBD1. J was trimmed by 2 bases and V by 8 bases; bases with no gene match: 10. Germline-derived CDR1 and CDR2 are MGHDK and SYGVNS. CDR3 length equals 15 residues. The CDR3 DNA reads as TGTGCCAGCGCGGGACAGGATGGTTGGAACTATGGCTACACCTTC. Translation gives CASAGQDGWNYGYTF.

This sequence joins TRBV19 and TRBJ1-2; 11 bases are a match to TRBD1. The CDR3 runs to 15 residues. Germline V CDR1 and CDR2: LNHDA, SQIVND (reference sequence). Losses at the gene ends were 5 bases for V and 2 bases for J; bases not matched to a gene: 4. The CDR3 loop reads CASSPGQGGNYGYTF. CDR3 in DNA: TGTGCCAGTAGTCCGGGACAGGGGGGGAACTATGGCTACACCTTC.

The chain is built from TRBV5-4 and TRBJ2-7; 14 nucleotides agree with TRBD2. Trimming cost V 3 bases and J 2 bases; bases outside gene matches: 1. CDR1 is SGHNT, CDR2 YYREEE, per germline (reference sequence). This CDR3 has 15 residues. DNA of the CDR3: TGTGCCAGCAGCTCGGGACTAGCGGGAGCCTACGAGCAGTACTTC. Translation gives CASSSGLAGAYEQYF.

The rearrangement links TRBV6-6 to TRBJ2-2; D possibly corresponds to TRBD1 (5 bases). V shed 8 bases and J shed 5 bases, with 9 bases lying between them. This CDR3 is built from 12 residues. In germline, CDR1 is MNHNY, CDR2 SVGAGI (reference sequence). The CDR3 nucleotides are TGTGCCAGCGGCAGGGTAACCGGGGAGCTGTTTTTT. Its protein product is CASGRVTGELFF.